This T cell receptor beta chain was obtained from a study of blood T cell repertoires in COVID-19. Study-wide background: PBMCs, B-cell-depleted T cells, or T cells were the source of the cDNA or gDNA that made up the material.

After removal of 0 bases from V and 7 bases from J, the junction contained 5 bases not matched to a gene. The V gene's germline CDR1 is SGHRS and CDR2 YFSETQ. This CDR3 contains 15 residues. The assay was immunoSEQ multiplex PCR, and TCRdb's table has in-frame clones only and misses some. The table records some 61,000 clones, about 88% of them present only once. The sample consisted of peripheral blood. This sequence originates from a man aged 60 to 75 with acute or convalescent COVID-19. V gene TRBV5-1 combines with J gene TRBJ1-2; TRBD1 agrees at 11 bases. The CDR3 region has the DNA TGCGCCAGCAGCTTGGATGGACAGGGGGCCGGTGGCTACACCTTC. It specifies CASSLDGQGAGGYTF. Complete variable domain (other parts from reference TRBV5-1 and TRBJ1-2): KAGVTQTPRYLIKTRGQQVTLSCSPISGHRSVSWYQQTPGQGLQFLFEYFSETQRNKGNFPGRFSGRQFSNSRSEMNVSTLELGDSALYLCASSLDGQGAGGYTFGSGTRLTVV.